Each of the 9 T cell receptor beta chains below was sequenced from the same sample in a study of T cells in Graves' hyperthyroidism and ophthalmopathy. TCR beta CDR3 regions were amplified from RNA. With the HTBI primer set, the TCR CDR3 went through a first round of RT-PCR. TCRdb redid the calling of the multiplex PCR reads with MiXCR, one entry per CDR3 protein. The sample records 50,000 to 75,000 distinct CDR3 sequences, about 50% being singletons. The specimen was blood. The origin of the receptors is a woman under 40 with Graves' ophthalmopathy.

This clonotype has at least ten counts. The V call is TRBV3-1, the J call TRBJ2-3, with D tentatively TRBD2 (5 bases). The V gene lost 4 bases and the J gene lost 10 bases, with 15 bases spanning the gap. Germline V gene lookup returns CDR1 LGHDT and CDR2 YNNKEL (reference sequence). The CDR3 extends over 13 amino acids. CDR3 loop: CASSPSEPRAQYF. CDR3 in DNA: TGTGCCAGCAGCCCCAGTGAGCCGAGGGCGCAGTATTTT.

This clonotype showed up many times. The chain is built from TRBV5-1 and TRBJ2-2; 7 bases agree with TRBD1. Trimming removed 4 bases from V and 4 bases from J; junction bases left unmatched: 7. Germline V gives CDR1 SGHRS, CDR2 YFSETQ. The CDR3 spans 15 residues. The CDR3, as DNA: TGCGCCAGCAGCCCCAGACAGGGAGTCACCGGGGAGCTGTTTTTT. This encodes CASSPRQGVTGELFF.

This clonotype was counted at least ten times. The chain combines TRBV12-3 or TRBV12-4 with TRBJ2-7; D is undetermined. The CDR3 is 15 amino acids. The ends were cut back, 1 base at V and 9 bases at J, with 19 bases in the middle. The CDR3 region is CASSLGAQLRSGQYF. DNA for the CDR3: TGTGCCAGCAGTTTAGGGGCCCAGCTACGATCCGGGCAGTACTTC.

The chain employs TRBV11-2 and TRBJ1-6, with a weak D call TRBD1 (5 bases). The V gene's germline CDR1 is SGHAT and CDR2 FQNNGV. The CDR3 runs 14 residues. Between the trimmed V and J ends, which lost 0 bases and 10 bases, there was a span of 10 bases. The CDR3 region has the DNA TGTGCCAGCAGCTTAGAGGGGGTCGGCTCACCCCTCCACTTT. It codes for CASSLEGVGSPLHF. Variable domain in full (rest from reference TRBV11-2 and TRBJ1-6): EAGVAQSPRYKIIEKRQSVAFWCNPISGHATLYWYQQILGQGPKLLIQFQNNGVVDDSQLPKDRFSAERLKGVDSTLKIQPAKLEDSAVYLCASSLEGVGSPLHFGNGTRLTVT.

V is TRBV11-1 and J is TRBJ1-2, with 8 positions matching TRBD1. Germline CDR1 reads SGHAT; CDR2 reads FQDESV (reference sequence). The CDR3 loop spans 16 amino acids. J lost 8 bases, V lost 4 bases, and 15 bases had no gene match. CDR3 DNA sequence: TGTGCCAGCAGCTCCCCCGGGACACAGGGGGTCCTGGGCTACACCTTC. The encoded protein is CASSSPGTQGVLGYTF.

Note on this clonotype: The final CDR3 position lacks the conserved phenylalanine or tryptophan, pointing to a likely read error. The rearrangement uses TRBV7-9 and TRBJ2-3; a weak D match, TRBD2 (5 bases). The germline CDR1 and CDR2 sequences are SEHNR and FQNEAQ (reference sequence). The CDR3 runs to 14 residues. CDR3 loop: CASSLAGATDTQYL. The CDR3 coding sequence is TGTGCCAGCAGCCTAGCTGGCGCCACAGATACGCAGTATTTG.

V gene TRBV12-3 or TRBV12-4 combines with J gene TRBJ2-7; the D is unclear. The CDR3 is made up of 14 amino acids. V gave up 6 bases and J gave up 5 bases, with 17 bases separating them. The DNA of the CDR3 is TGTGCCAGCAGCTCATGGCAGGAGACCGACGAGCAGTACTTC. The encoded protein is CASSSWQETDEQYF.

The chain links TRBV7-2 to TRBJ1-2, with 10 bases lining up with TRBD1. Germline V gene data show CDR1 as SGHTA and CDR2 as FQGNSA. J was trimmed by 7 bases and V by 1 base; bases with no gene match: 6. The CDR3 covers 15 residues. The CDR3 DNA follows: TGTGCCAGCAGCTTAGGCTCCGGGACAGGGGTTGGCTACACCTTC. Its protein is CASSLGSGTGVGYTF.

This clonotype was detected ten times or more. The V gene is TRBV2, the J gene TRBJ2-1; 10 bases are a match to TRBD2. CDR3 length: 13 amino acids. The junction had 5 bases not matched to a gene; V was cut back by 1 base and J by 14 bases. Germline V gene data show CDR1 as SNHLY and CDR2 as FYNNEI. CDR3 in amino acids: CASSEVAGGLKFF. The DNA of the CDR3 is TGTGCCAGCAGTGAAGTAGCGGGAGGCCTGAAGTTCTTC.